Below are 12 T cell receptor beta chains sequenced from a single sample in a study of blood T cell repertoires in COVID-19. Produced via immunoSEQ multiplex PCR; TCRdb's table is partial and in-frame only. The repertoire has around 200,000 clones, approximately 87% of them found once; the top ten carry about 6%. Sequences were obtained from peripheral blood. Every receptor here comes from a man in his 60s who had recovered from COVID-19.

This rearrangement joins TRBV6-5 to TRBJ1-6, with a possible D match to TRBD1 (5 bases). Deletions cut 6 bases from V and 7 bases from J, with 7 bases between. The CDR3 is made up of 12 amino acids. Germline V gene sequence: CDR1 MNHEY, CDR2 SVGAGI. CDR3 bases: TGTGCCAGCAGGAGACAGAATTCACCCCTCCACTTT. Translated, it gives CASRRQNSPLHF.

CDR3 region: CASSLDPREAFF. CDR3 nucleotides: TGTGCCAGCAGCTTAGACCCTCGGGAAGCTTTCTTT. The chain combines TRBV7-8 with TRBJ1-1; no definite D call. Germline loops: CDR1 SGHVS, CDR2 FQNEAQ. The CDR3 totals 12 residues. The germline V and J ends were trimmed by 1 base and 8 bases, with 8 bases remaining between them.

CDR3 DNA sequence: TGTGCCAGCAGCTCGGACAGGGGGGCAGGTGTGCAGTACTTC. Encoded protein: CASSSDRGAGVQYF. The rearrangement links TRBV7-2 to TRBJ2-7, with 10 bases that match TRBD1. The germline CDR1 and CDR2 sequences are SGHTA and FQGNSA. V was pared by 4 bases and J by 9 bases, with 9 bases of the junction left unmatched. The CDR3 has 14 amino acids.

This clone was counted once. The chain joins TRBV5-1 to TRBJ2-1; 13 bases align to TRBD2. The CDR3 length is 16 residues. V shed 3 bases, J shed 8 bases, and the junction held 8 bases outside the gene matches. Germline V lookup: CDR1 SGHRS, CDR2 YFSETQ. CDR3 residues: CASSSGLAGRWDEQFF. The CDR3 DNA follows: TGCGCCAGCAGCTCGGGACTAGCGGGAAGGTGGGATGAGCAGTTCTTC.

In its sample, this clone was seen a few times. This chain links TRBV7-3 with TRBJ1-1, with no clear D. CDR3 size: 11 residues. V was pared by 5 bases and J by 5 bases, with 6 bases between. Looked up from germline, CDR1 is SGHTA and CDR2 is FQGTGA. CDR3 nucleotides: TGTGCCAGCAGCAGCGGGACTGAAGCTTTCTTT. Its protein product is CASSSGTEAFF.

A word on this clone: Relative to the germline gene, one junction end is altered; a read error may explain this. The gene calls are TRBV3-1 (or the pseudogene TRBV3-2) and TRBJ2-7; 7 positions agree with TRBD1. CDR1 LGHDT and CDR2 YNNKEL come from the germline V gene (reference sequence). The length of the CDR3 is 12 residues. In DNA form, the CDR3 reads TGTGCCAGCAGCCAACTTGACAGGGAGCCGTACTTC. This encodes CASSQLDREPYF.

The gene calls are TRBV28 and TRBJ1-1; a possible D gene is TRBD1 (5 bases). The ends were cut back, 7 bases at V and 8 bases at J, with 14 bases in the middle. The CDR3 totals 12 residues. Germline CDR1 reads MDHEN; CDR2 reads SYDVKM. The CDR3 DNA sequence: TGTGCCAGCAACCCGCGAAGACAGGAAGCTTTCTTT. Its protein product is CASNPRRQEAFF.

The chain couples TRBV2 to TRBJ1-5; 7 positions agree with TRBD1. Germline CDR1 reads SNHLY; CDR2 reads FYNNEI. This CDR3 has 13 residues. V lost 2 bases, J lost 9 bases, and 4 bases stayed unmatched. CDR3 sequence: CASSERGRGPQHF. The CDR3, as DNA: TGTGCCAGCAGTGAAAGGGGGCGCGGGCCCCAGCATTTT.

This rearrangement joins TRBV6-5 to TRBJ2-3; 8 nucleotides match TRBD2. This CDR3 is 14 amino acids long. V shed 6 bases, J shed 5 bases, and the junction held 7 bases outside the gene matches. Germline-derived CDR1 and CDR2 are MNHEY and SVGAGI. The CDR3 protein is CASSWGSGEDTQYF. In DNA form, the CDR3 reads TGTGCCAGCAGCTGGGGTAGCGGGGAAGATACGCAGTATTTT.

This chain joins TRBV3-1 (or the pseudogene TRBV3-2) and TRBJ2-1; the match to TRBD2 covers 7 bases. Germline values: CDR1 LGHDT, CDR2 YNNKEL (reference sequence). CDR3 length equals 16 residues. The V segment lost 4 bases and the J segment 8 bases; nucleotides outside the gene matches: 14. The CDR3 region has the DNA TGTGCCAGCAGCCTACTGGGAGGGCACCCCGGCGATGAGCAGTTCTTC. Encoded protein: CASSLLGGHPGDEQFF.

This clone was seen only once. This chain uses TRBV19 with TRBJ2-3; D is perhaps TRBD1 (6 bases). CDR1 is LNHDA, CDR2 SQIVND, per germline (reference sequence). The CDR3 loop spans 13 amino acids. Trimming took 5 bases from V and 2 from J, leaving 8 bases between them. The CDR3 sequence is CASSYRVTDTQYF. CDR3 DNA: TGTGCCAGTAGTTACAGGGTCACAGATACGCAGTATTTT.

The chain combines TRBV3-1 (or the pseudogene TRBV3-2) with TRBJ2-1; 8 bases agree with TRBD1. The CDR3 sequence is 17 residues long. V trimming: 0 bases; J trimming: 5 bases; junction bases outside the gene matches: 9. In germline, CDR1 is LGHDT, CDR2 YNNKEL (reference sequence). CDR3 nucleotide sequence: TGTGCCAGCAGCCAAGATAATCAGGACAGGGCCCACAATGAGCAGTTCTTC. This codes for CASSQDNQDRAHNEQFF.